Listed below are T cell receptor beta chains from one sample, sequenced in a study of glioma-infiltrating T cells after dendritic cell vaccination. Produced via immunoSEQ multiplex PCR; TCRdb's table is partial and in-frame only. The sample includes 55,000 to 75,000 clones, roughly 83% of them seen just once. The source was blood, collected after dendritic cell vaccination. The receptors were gathered from a human donor with glioblastoma. Each CDR3 is given with its conserved first and last residue. The D gene is left open where the match is weak. Expanded clones are given a class, and other clones once, few, many or no size at all.

v_gene	j_gene	d_gene	abundance	len	CDR3aa	CDR3nt
TRBV6-5	TRBJ2-1	NA	NA	14	CASSRTRSYNEQFF	TGTGCCAGCAGTAGGACACGCTCCTACAATGAGCAGTTCTTC
TRBV27	TRBJ2-7	TRBD1	NA	13	CASSFLQGVEQYF	TGTGCCAGCAGTTTTCTACAGGGGGTCGAGCAGTACTTC
TRBV6-5	TRBJ1-2	NA	NA	15	CASSYDPWEPYGYTF	TGTGCCAGCAGTTACGATCCGTGGGAGCCGTATGGCTACACCTTC
TRBV14	TRBJ2-1	TRBD2	NA	21	CASSPSLTSGGGRGLYNEQFF	TGTGCCAGCAGCCCCTCCCTGACTAGCGGGGGGGGTCGCGGCCTGTACAATGAGCAGTTCTTC
TRBV6-5	TRBJ1-6	NA	NA	16	CASSYRPGALESPLHF	TGTGCCAGCAGTTACCGCCCGGGTGCCTTGGAGTCACCCCTCCACTTT
TRBV7-2	TRBJ2-3	NA	NA	17	CASSLGGTASSADTQYF	TGTGCCAGCAGCTTAGGGGGGACTGCTTCTAGCGCAGATACGCAGTATTTT
TRBV7-2	TRBJ2-6	TRBD1	once	18	CASSPRQGDWTGANVLTF	TGTGCCAGCAGCCCAAGACAGGGGGATTGGACTGGGGCCAACGTCCTGACTTTC
TRBV27	TRBJ2-7	TRBD1	NA	16	CASSYYRTGVFHEQYF	TGTGCCAGCAGCTACTACCGGACAGGGGTTTTCCACGAGCAGTACTTC
TRBV30	TRBJ1-2	TRBD1	NA	18	CAWSVTPVGTGVGYGYTF	TGTGCCTGGAGTGTAACCCCCGTAGGGACAGGGGTCGGCTATGGCTACACCTTC
TRBV9	TRBJ2-5	TRBD2	NA	16	CASSVGPRGGGETQYF	TGTGCCAGCAGCGTAGGGCCGCGGGGGGGCGGTGAGACCCAGTACTTC
TRBV7-2	TRBJ2-7	TRBD1	NA	13	CASTPDRDDEQYF	TGTGCCAGCACTCCGGACAGGGATGACGAGCAGTACTTC
TRBV7-2	TRBJ2-3	TRBD2	NA	15	CASSLGLAGGSRQYF	TGTGCCAGCAGCTTAGGATTAGCGGGGGGCAGTCGGCAGTATTTT
TRBV19	TRBJ2-7	NA	NA	13	CASSITVSYEQYF	TGTGCCAGTAGTATTACGGTATCCTACGAGCAGTACTTC
TRBV28	TRBJ2-5	NA	NA	16	CASSQGVGRYQETQYF	TGTGCCAGCAGCCAGGGTGTTGGCAGGTACCAAGAGACCCAGTACTTC
TRBV13	TRBJ1-2	TRBD1	NA	14	CASSFSDRGNGYTF	TGTGCCAGCAGCTTTTCGGACAGGGGGAATGGCTACACCTTC
TRBV5-4	TRBJ1-3	NA	few	14	CASSLDSSGNTIYF	TGTGCCAGCAGCCTCGACAGCTCTGGAAACACCATATATTTT
TRBV19	TRBJ1-5	TRBD1	NA	15	CASTPSKDRDQPQHF	TGTGCCAGTACTCCCTCCAAGGACAGGGATCAGCCCCAGCATTTT
TRBV23-1	TRBJ2-5	NA	NA	12	CASPRERETQYF	TGCGCCAGCCCCAGGGAACGGGAGACCCAGTACTTC
TRBV19	TRBJ2-7	TRBD1	NA	14	CASSPQGNEVEQYF	TGTGCCAGTAGTCCACAGGGGAACGAGGTCGAGCAGTACTTC
TRBV12-5	TRBJ1-5	TRBD1	few	19	CASGLWVGTGERGNQPQHF	TGTGCTAGTGGTTTGTGGGTTGGGACAGGGGAGAGAGGGAATCAGCCCCAGCATTTT
TRBV25-1	TRBJ1-1	NA	NA	15	CASSEFTGTNTEAFF	TGTGCCAGCAGTGAATTTACAGGAACGAACACTGAAGCTTTCTTT
TRBV7-9	TRBJ2-1	NA	once	13	CASSWGGYNEQFF	TGTGCCAGCAGTTGGGGAGGCTACAATGAGCAGTTCTTC
TRBV7-6	TRBJ1-2	NA	NA	16	CASSPGLRRTNYGYTF	TGTGCCAGCAGCCCAGGACTGAGGCGGACTAACTATGGCTACACCTTC
TRBV9	TRBJ2-7	NA	NA	15	CASSVGRMGASEQYF	TGTGCCAGCAGCGTAGGTAGGATGGGGGCATCCGAGCAGTACTTC
TRBV2	TRBJ1-2	TRBD1	NA	14	CASSRDRGYYGYTF	TGTGCCAGCAGCCGGGACAGGGGATACTATGGCTACACCTTC
TRBV2	TRBJ2-3	TRBD2	NA	17	CATERTSGGETTDTQYF	TGTGCCACCGAACGGACTAGCGGGGGGGAGACAACAGATACGCAGTATTTT
TRBV25-1	TRBJ2-5	NA	NA	13	CASSEYFGSSQYF	TGTGCCAGCAGTGAATATTTCGGGAGCTCCCAGTACTTC
TRBV6-5	TRBJ1-2	NA	NA	12	CASRRYGDGYTF	TGTGCCAGCAGGAGATACGGGGATGGCTACACCTTC
TRBV19	TRBJ1-5	NA	NA	13	CASNRGSGQPQHF	TGTGCCTCCAACCGGGGGTCGGGTCAGCCCCAGCATTTT
TRBV6-1	TRBJ1-2	NA	NA	15	CASSDRGSPNYGYTF	TGTGCCAGCAGTGATCGGGGGTCCCCTAACTATGGCTACACCTTC
TRBV5-1	TRBJ1-3	NA	NA	14	CASSFGVGQNTIYF	TGCGCCAGCAGCTTCGGGGTGGGCCAAAACACCATATATTTT
TRBV30	TRBJ1-5	NA	NA	15	CAWSQPPISNQPQHF	TGTGCCTGGAGCCAACCCCCTATTAGCAATCAGCCCCAGCATTTT
TRBV11-2	TRBJ2-2	NA	NA	15	CASSRGTRPTGELFF	TGTGCCAGCAGCAGAGGGACACGGCCGACCGGGGAGCTGTTTTTT
TRBV30	TRBJ2-5	NA	once	13	CAWNGLGGETQYF	TGTGCCTGGAATGGACTAGGGGGGGAGACCCAGTACTTC
TRBV5-1	TRBJ2-4	TRBD1	once	15	CASSQTGTAKNIQYF	TGCGCCAGCAGCCAGACAGGGACAGCCAAAAACATTCAGTACTTC
TRBV6-5	TRBJ1-2	TRBD1	NA	14	CASRSEGALDGYTF	TGTGCCAGCAGATCCGAGGGGGCCCTTGATGGCTACACCTTC
TRBV2	TRBJ2-5	TRBD2	NA	14	CASSLPAGGETQYF	TGTGCCAGCAGTCTCCCCGCGGGGGGAGAGACCCAGTACTTC
TRBV7-9	TRBJ2-7	TRBD2	NA	14	CASSPRTSTGEQYF	TGTGCCAGCAGCCCACGGACTAGCACAGGGGAGCAGTACTTC
TRBV4-3	TRBJ2-7	TRBD1	NA	15	CASSQYPGQGYEQYF	TGCGCCAGCAGCCAATACCCGGGACAGGGATACGAGCAGTACTTC
TRBV7-9	TRBJ1-2	NA	NA	15	CASSLTGMSNYGYTF	TGTGCCAGCAGCTTAACCGGGATGTCTAACTATGGCTACACCTTC
TRBV4-2	TRBJ1-6	NA	NA	16	CASSQVTLSGNSPLHF	TGTGCCAGCAGCCAAGTGACCTTGTCGGGGAATTCACCCCTCCACTTT
TRBV30	TRBJ1-2	NA	NA	12	CACRTKGYGYTF	TGTGCCTGTCGGACAAAGGGCTATGGCTACACCTTC
TRBV11-3	TRBJ2-1	TRBD2	NA	15	CASSLIAGVNNEQFF	TGTGCCAGCAGCTTGATAGCGGGGGTGAACAATGAGCAGTTCTTC
TRBV9	TRBJ1-1	TRBD1	NA	13	CASSAQQGVRAFF	TGTGCCAGCAGCGCCCAACAGGGGGTAAGAGCTTTCTTT
TRBV12-5	TRBJ2-3	TRBD1	once	19	CASGLVPLRGPYSTDTQYF	TGTGCTAGTGGTTTGGTTCCCCTTAGGGGGCCCTATAGCACAGATACGCAGTATTTT
TRBV18	TRBJ2-7	NA	NA	15	CASSPRTIPPYEQYF	TGTGCCAGCTCACCTAGGACTATCCCCCCCTACGAGCAGTACTTC
TRBV7-3	TRBJ2-2	TRBD2	once	19	CASSLMPLAGVGGTGELFF	TGTGCCAGCAGCTTAATGCCACTAGCGGGGGTTGGAGGCACCGGGGAGCTGTTTTTT
TRBV29-1	TRBJ1-3	NA	once	13	CSVSTVAGNTIYF	TGCAGCGTTTCGACAGTAGCTGGAAACACCATATATTTT
TRBV18	TRBJ1-2	NA	NA	14	CASSPRQSDYGYTF	TGTGCCAGCTCACCAAGACAGTCCGACTATGGCTACACCTTC
TRBV6-4	TRBJ1-2	NA	NA	14	CASSPRGGDYGYTF	TGTGCCAGCAGTCCCCGGGGGGGCGACTATGGCTACACCTTC
TRBV7-8	TRBJ2-3	NA	NA	16	CASSFLAGASTDTQYF	TGTGCCAGCAGCTTTCTCGCGGGGGCTAGCACAGATACGCAGTATTTT